The source of this T cell receptor beta chain is a study of long-term antiretroviral therapy in people with HIV. The samples comprised roughly 0.9-10 million cryopreserved PBMC ahead of DNA extraction. Findings of the study overall: Adherence to ART, viral resistance and therapy changes lacked any data. Repertoire dominance by clones expanded before ART was seen at all time points.

The run of the v3.0 immunoSEQ assay was at survey level. Per-sample sequencing targets were roughly 40,000-55,000 T-cell genomes. The data were produced by immunoSEQ multiplex PCR, yet TCRdb's version contains in-frame clones alone and is incomplete. The sample yields under 50,000 clones, roughly 90% seen once. There are a few counts of this clone. The antigen remains undetermined. V lost 1 base to trimming and J lost 1 base, with 5 bases between them. This CDR3 is built from 14 residues. Germline loops: CDR1 LNHDA, CDR2 SQIVND (reference sequence). The source was unsorted PBMCs, collected 1.2 years after starting antiretroviral therapy. This clonotype originated in a woman between 50 and 59 years old with HIV. The rearrangement links TRBV19 to TRBJ1-5; a weak D match, TRBD1 (5 bases). The CDR3 here is CASSIGGSNQPQHF. The CDR3 DNA follows: TGTGCCAGTAGTATAGGGGGCAGCAATCAGCCCCAGCATTTT.